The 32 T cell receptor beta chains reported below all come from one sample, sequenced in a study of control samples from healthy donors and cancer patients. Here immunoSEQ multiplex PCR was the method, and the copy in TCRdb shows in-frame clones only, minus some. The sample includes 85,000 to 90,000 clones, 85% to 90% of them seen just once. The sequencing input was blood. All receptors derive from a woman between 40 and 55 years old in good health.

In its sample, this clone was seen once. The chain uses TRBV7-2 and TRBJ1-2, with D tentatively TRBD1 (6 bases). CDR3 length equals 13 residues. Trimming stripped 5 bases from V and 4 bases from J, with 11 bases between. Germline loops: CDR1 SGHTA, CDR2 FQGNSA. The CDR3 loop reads CASSQRQVYGYTF. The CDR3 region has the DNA TGTGCCAGCAGCCAGAGACAGGTCTATGGCTACACCTTC.

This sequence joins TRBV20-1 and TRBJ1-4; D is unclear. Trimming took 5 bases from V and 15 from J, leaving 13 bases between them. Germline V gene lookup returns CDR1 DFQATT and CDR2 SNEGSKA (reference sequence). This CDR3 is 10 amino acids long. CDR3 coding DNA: TGCAGTGCTTCGGACCGGCGGTTGTTTTTT. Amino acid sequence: CSASDRRLFF.

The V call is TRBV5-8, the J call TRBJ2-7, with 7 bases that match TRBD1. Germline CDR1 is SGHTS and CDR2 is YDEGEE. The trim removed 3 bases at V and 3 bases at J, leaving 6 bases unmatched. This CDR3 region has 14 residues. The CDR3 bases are TGTGCCAGCAGCTCCTTATCAGGGGGCTACGAGCAGTACTTC. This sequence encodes CASSSLSGGYEQYF.

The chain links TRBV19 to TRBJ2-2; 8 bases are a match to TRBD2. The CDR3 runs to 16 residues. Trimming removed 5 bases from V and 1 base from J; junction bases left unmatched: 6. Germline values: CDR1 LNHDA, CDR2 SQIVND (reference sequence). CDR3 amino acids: CASSPLAGRNTGELFF. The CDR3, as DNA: TGTGCCAGTAGTCCCTTAGCGGGGAGGAACACCGGGGAGCTGTTTTTT.

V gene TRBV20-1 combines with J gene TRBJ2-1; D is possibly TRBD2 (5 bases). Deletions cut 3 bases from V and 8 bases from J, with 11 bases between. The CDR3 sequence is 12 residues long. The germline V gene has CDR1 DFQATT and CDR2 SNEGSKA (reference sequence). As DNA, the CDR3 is TGCAGTGCTAGTTTAAGGCGGGATGAGCAGTTCTTC. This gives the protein CSASLRRDEQFF.

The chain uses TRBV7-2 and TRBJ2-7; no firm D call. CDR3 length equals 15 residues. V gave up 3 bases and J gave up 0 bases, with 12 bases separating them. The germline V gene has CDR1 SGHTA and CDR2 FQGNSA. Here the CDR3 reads CASSLLLFSSYEQYF. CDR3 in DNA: TGTGCCAGCAGCTTGTTGCTTTTTAGCTCCTACGAGCAGTACTTC.

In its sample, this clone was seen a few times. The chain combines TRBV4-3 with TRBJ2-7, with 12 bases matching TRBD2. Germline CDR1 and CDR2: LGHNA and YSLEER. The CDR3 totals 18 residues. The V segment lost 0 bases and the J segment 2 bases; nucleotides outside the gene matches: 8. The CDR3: CASSQDLLAGGITYEQYF. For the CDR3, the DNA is TGCGCCAGCAGCCAAGATTTACTAGCGGGGGGAATAACCTACGAGCAGTACTTC.

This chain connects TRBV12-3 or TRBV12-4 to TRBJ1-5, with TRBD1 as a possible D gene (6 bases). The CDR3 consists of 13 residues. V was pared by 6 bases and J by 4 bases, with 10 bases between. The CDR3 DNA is TGTGCCAGCAGCTACACAGGGAATCAGCCCCAGCATTTT. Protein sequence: CASSYTGNQPQHF.

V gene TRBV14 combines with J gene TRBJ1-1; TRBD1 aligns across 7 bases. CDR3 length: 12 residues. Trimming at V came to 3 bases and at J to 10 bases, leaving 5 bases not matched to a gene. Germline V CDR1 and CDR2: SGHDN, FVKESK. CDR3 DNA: TGTGCCAGCAGCCAGACAGGGCTTGGAGCTTTCTTT. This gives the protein CASSQTGLGAFF.

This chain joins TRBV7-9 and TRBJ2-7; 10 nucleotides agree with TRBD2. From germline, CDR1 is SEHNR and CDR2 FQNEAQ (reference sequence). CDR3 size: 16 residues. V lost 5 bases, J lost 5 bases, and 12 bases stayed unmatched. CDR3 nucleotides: TGTGCCAGCAGCCAGACCCGCCTAGCGGGGGTCAACGAGCAGTACTTC. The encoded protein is CASSQTRLAGVNEQYF.

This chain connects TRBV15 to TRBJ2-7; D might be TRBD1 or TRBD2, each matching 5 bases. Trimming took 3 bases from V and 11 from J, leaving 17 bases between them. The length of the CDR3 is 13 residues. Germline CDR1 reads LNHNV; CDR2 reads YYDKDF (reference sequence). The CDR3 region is CATSSRDGLVEYF. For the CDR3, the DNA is TGTGCCACCAGCAGCCGGGACGGATTAGTGGAGTACTTC.

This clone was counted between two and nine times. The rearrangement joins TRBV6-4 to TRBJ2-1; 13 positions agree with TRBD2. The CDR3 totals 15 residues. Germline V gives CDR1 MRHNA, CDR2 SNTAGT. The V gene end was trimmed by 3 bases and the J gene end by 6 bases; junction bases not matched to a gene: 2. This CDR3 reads CASSELAGGSNEQFF. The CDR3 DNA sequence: TGTGCCAGCAGTGAACTAGCGGGGGGGAGCAATGAGCAGTTCTTC.

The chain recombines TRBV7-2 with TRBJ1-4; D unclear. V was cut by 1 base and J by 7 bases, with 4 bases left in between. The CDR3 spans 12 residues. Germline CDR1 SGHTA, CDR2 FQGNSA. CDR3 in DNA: TGTGCCAGCAGCTTAGGTCCTGAAAAACTGTTTTTT. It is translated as CASSLGPEKLFF.

The CDR3 reads CASSQDIENEKLFF. Written as DNA, the CDR3 is TGCGCCAGCAGCCAAGATATAGAGAATGAAAAACTGTTTTTT. The chain links TRBV4-3 to TRBJ1-4; D not resolved. Germline assignment: CDR1 LGHNA and CDR2 YSLEER. V was trimmed by 0 bases and J by 5 bases, leaving 7 bases between them. CDR3 length: 14 residues.

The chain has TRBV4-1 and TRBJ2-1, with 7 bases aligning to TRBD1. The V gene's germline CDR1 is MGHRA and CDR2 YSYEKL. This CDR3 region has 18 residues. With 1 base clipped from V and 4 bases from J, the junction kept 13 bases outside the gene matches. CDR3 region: CASSQAALAGGNYNEQFF. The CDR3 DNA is TGCGCCAGCAGCCAAGCAGCCCTAGCAGGGGGAAATTACAATGAGCAGTTCTTC.

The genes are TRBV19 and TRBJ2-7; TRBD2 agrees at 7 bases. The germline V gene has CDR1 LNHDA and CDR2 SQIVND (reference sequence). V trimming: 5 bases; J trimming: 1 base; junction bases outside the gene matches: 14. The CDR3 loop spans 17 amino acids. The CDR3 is CASSFTRRGSKSYEQYF. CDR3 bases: TGTGCCAGTAGTTTTACCCGGCGGGGGTCCAAGTCCTACGAGCAGTACTTC.

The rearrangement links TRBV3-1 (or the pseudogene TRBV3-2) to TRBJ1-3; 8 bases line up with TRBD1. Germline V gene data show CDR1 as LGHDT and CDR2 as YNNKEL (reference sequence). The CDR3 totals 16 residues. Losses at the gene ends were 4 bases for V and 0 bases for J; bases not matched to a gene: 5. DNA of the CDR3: TGTGCCAGCAGCCCCAGGGGGCGTTCCTCTGGAAACACCATATATTTT. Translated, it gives CASSPRGRSSGNTIYF.

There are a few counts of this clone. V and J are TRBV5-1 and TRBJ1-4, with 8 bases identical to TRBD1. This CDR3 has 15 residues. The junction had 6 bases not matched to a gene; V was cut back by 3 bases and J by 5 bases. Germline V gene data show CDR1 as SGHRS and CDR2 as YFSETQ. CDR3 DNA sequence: TGCGCCAGCAGCTACGCAGGGGGCATGAATGAAAAACTGTTTTTT. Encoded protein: CASSYAGGMNEKLFF.

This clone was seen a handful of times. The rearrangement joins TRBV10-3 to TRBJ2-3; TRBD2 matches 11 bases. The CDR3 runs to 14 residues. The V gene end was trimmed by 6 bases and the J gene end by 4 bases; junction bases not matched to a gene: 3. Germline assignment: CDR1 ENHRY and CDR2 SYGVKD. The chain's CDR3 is CAIRAGLAADTQYF. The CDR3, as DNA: TGTGCCATCAGGGCGGGACTAGCGGCAGATACGCAGTATTTT.

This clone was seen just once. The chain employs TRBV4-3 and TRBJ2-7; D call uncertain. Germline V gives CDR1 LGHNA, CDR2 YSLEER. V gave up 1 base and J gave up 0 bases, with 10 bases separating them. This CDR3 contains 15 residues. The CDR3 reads CASSQGVGISYEQYF. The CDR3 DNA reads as TGCGCCAGCAGCCAAGGGGTAGGGATCTCCTACGAGCAGTACTTC.

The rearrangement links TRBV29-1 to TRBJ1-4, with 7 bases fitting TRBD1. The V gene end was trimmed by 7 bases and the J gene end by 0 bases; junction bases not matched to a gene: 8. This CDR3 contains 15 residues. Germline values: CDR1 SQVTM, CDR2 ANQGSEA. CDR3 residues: CSGRTGAATNEKLFF. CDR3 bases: TGCAGCGGACGGACAGGCGCCGCAACTAATGAAAAACTGTTTTTT. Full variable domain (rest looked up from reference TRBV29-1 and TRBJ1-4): SAVISQKPSRDICQRGTSLTIQCQVDSQVTMMFWYRQQPGQSLTLIATANQGSEATYESGFVIDKFPISRPNLTFSTLTVSNMSPEDSSIYLCSGRTGAATNEKLFFGSGTQLSVL.

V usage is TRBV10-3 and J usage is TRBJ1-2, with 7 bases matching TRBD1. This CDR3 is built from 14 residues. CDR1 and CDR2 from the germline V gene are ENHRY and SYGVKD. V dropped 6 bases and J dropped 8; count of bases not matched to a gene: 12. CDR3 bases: TGTGCCATCAGGGGTCCTGACAGGGACCGGGGCTACACCTTC. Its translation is CAIRGPDRDRGYTF.

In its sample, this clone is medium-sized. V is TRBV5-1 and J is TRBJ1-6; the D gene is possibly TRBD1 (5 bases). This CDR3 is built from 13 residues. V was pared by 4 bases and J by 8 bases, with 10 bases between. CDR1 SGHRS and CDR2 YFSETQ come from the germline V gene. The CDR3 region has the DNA TGCGCCAGCAGCCGAGACAGATATTCACCCCTCCACTTT. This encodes CASSRDRYSPLHF.

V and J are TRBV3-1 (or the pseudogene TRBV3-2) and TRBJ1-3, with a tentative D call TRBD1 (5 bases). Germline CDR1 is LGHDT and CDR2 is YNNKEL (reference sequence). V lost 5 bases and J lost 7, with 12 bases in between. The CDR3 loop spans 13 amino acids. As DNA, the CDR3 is TGTGCCAGCAGCAGCACGGGGGTGAACACCATATATTTT. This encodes CASSSTGVNTIYF.

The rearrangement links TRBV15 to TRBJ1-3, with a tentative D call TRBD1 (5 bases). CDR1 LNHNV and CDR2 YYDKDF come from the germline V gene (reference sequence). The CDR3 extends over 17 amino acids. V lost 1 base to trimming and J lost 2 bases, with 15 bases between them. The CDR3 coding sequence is TGTGCCACCAGCAGAGCCCGCGTTGGGGCGCCTGGAAACACCATATATTTT. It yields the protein CATSRARVGAPGNTIYF. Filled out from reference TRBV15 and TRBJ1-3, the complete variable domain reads DAMVIQNPRYQVTQFGKPVTLSCSQTLNHNVMYWYQQKSSQAPKLLFHYYDKDFNNEADTPDNFQSRRPNTSFCFLDIRSPGLGDTAMYLCATSRARVGAPGNTIYFGEGSWLTVV.

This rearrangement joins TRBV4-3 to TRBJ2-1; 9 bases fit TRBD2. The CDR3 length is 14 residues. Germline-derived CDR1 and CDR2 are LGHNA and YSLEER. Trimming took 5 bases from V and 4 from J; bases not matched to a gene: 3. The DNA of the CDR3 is TGCGCCAGCAGCGTAGCGGGGGCATACAATGAGCAGTTCTTC. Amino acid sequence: CASSVAGAYNEQFF.

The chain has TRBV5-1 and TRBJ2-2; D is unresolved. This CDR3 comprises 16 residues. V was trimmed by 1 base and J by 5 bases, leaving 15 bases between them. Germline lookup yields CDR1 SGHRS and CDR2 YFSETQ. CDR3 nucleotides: TGCGCCAGCAGCTTGCCACCGCCGATGAGGACCGGGGAGCTGTTTTTT. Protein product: CASSLPPPMRTGELFF.

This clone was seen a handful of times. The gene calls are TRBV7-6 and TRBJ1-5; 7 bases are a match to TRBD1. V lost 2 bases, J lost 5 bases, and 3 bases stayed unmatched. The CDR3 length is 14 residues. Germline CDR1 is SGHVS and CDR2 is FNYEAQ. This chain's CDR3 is CASSLLTGDQPQHF. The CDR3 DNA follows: TGTGCCAGCAGCTTATTAACAGGGGATCAGCCCCAGCATTTT.

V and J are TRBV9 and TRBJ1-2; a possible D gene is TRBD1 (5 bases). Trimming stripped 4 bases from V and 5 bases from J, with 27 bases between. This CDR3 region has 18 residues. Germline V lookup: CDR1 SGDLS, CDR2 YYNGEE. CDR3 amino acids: CASSSYGDEPQNLYGYTF. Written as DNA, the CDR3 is TGTGCCAGCAGCTCCTATGGGGACGAGCCTCAAAACTTATATGGCTACACCTTC.

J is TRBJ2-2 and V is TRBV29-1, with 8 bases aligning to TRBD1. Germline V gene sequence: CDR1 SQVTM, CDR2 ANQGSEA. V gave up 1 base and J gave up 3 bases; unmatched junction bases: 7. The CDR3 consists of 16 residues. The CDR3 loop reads CSVEGDGQGDTGELFF. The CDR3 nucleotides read TGCAGCGTTGAAGGCGACGGACAGGGTGACACCGGGGAGCTGTTTTTT.

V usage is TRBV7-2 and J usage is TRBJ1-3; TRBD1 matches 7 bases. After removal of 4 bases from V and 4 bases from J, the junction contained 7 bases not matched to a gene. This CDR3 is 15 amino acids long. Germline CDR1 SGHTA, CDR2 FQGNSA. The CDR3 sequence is CASSSPGTAGNTIYF. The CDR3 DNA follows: TGTGCCAGCAGCTCCCCCGGGACAGCGGGAAACACCATATATTTT.

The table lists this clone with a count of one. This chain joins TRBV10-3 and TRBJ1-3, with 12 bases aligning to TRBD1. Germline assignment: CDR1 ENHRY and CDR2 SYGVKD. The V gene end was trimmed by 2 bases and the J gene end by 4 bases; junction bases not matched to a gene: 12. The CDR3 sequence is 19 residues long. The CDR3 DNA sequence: TGTGCCATCAGTGAGCCTCCAGGGGGACAGGGGGCGACCGGAAACACCATATATTTT. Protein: CAISEPPGGQGATGNTIYF.